This is a list of T cell receptor beta chains from one sample in a study of chronic HIV infection and antiretroviral therapy. A single record per CDR3 protein comes from TCRdb applying MiXCR to the 5' RACE reads. The sample contains about 38,000 distinct CDR3 sequences, roughly 8% of which appear only once. The sequenced sample consisted of peripheral blood. These receptors all stem from an adult who had HIV and had not received antiretroviral therapy, or was an uninfected healthy control (not recorded which). CDR3s include the opening cysteine and the closing phenylalanine or tryptophan. The D gene is left open where the match is weak. Expanded clones get a size class; other rows say once, few or many, or leave the size out.

TRBV28	-	TRBJ2-7	-	TGTGCCAGCAGTTTATGGGGGCGCGAGCAGTACTTC	CASSLWGREQYF
TRBV6-2/TRBV6-3	-	TRBJ2-6	many	TGTGCCAGCAGGCGCCTCTCTGGGGCCAACGTCCTGACTTTC	CASRRLSGANVLTF
TRBV5-1	-	TRBJ1-2	-	TGCGCCAGCAGTCCCGGGACTTTAAACTATGGCTACACCTTC	CASSPGTLNYGYTF
TRBV28	-	TRBJ2-3	few	TGTGCCAGCAGTTTAGGGAGCTCCTCAGAGGAGTATTTT	CASSLGSSSEEYF
TRBV28	-	TRBJ2-7	many	TGTGCCAGCAGTCGGGGGACATCGTTGAGCTACGAGCAGTACTTC	CASSRGTSLSYEQYF
TRBV28	TRBD1	TRBJ2-1	many	TGTGCCTGGGCCCGACAGGGATACAATGAGCAGTTCTTC	CAWARQGYNEQFF
TRBV28	-	TRBJ1-6	many	TGTGCCAGCAACCGGGCAGCCTTGAATTCACCCCTCCACTTT	CASNRAALNSPLHF
TRBV20-1	-	TRBJ1-5	once	TGCAGTGCTACAACCGGGGGAGTGAATCAGCCCCAGCATTTT	CSATTGGVNQPQHF
TRBV7-6	TRBD1	TRBJ2-2	-	TGTGCCAGCAGCAGGACAGGGTTTGGCACCGGGGAGCTGTTTTTT	CASSRTGFGTGELFF
TRBV29-1	-	TRBJ1-1	-	TGCAGCGCCGCGGACGGTGAAGCTTTCTTT	CSAADGEAFF
TRBV4-2	TRBD1	TRBJ1-4	-	TGTGCCAGCAGCCGACAGGGATTGGCTAATGAAAAACTGTTTTTT	CASSRQGLANEKLFF
TRBV7-9	-	TRBJ2-2	-	TGTGCCAGCAGCCCCCGAGCCGGGGAGCTGTTTTTT	CASSPRAGELFF
TRBV21-1	-	TRBJ2-7	-	TGTGCCAGCAGCAGGTGGGCCGTGGGGGGCGGCCTCGAGCAGTACTTC	CASSRWAVGGGLEQYF
TRBV5-1	-	TRBJ2-3	-	TGCGCCAGCAGTTCAGTGGGCGGCACAGATACGCAGTATTTT	CASSSVGGTDTQYF
TRBV11-2	-	TRBJ1-6	few	TGTGCCAGCTGGGACATCACGAATTCACCCCTCCACTTT	CASWDITNSPLHF
TRBV20-1	TRBD1	TRBJ1-6	-	TGCAGTGCTAGAGATATCGCGGGTGGGACAGGGGATTCACCCCTCCACTTT	CSARDIAGGTGDSPLHF
TRBV29-1	-	TRBJ1-5	-	TGCAGCGTTAGTTTGGGGGGGGGGAATCAGCCCCAGCATTTT	CSVSLGGGNQPQHF
TRBV4-2	TRBD2	TRBJ2-7	-	TGTGCCAGCAGCCCCCGAAGCGGGAGTGCCTACGAGCAGTACTTC	CASSPRSGSAYEQYF
TRBV9	-	TRBJ2-1	many	TGTGCCAGCAGCGAGGGGGAGACAGTGAGGAATGAGCAGTTCTTC	CASSEGETVRNEQFF
TRBV2	TRBD1	TRBJ2-1	-	TGTGCCAGCAGTGACCGGGGACAGGGGTACCACAATGAGCAGTTCTTC	CASSDRGQGYHNEQFF
TRBV7-9	-	TRBJ2-6	few	TGTGCCCATGGGCCGGACTCTGGGGCCAACGTCCTGACTTTC	CAHGPDSGANVLTF
TRBV7-9	-	TRBJ2-1	many	TGTGCCAGCAGCTTAGCGGGAGTGGTCAATGAGCAGTTCTTC	CASSLAGVVNEQFF
TRBV10-3	-	TRBJ1-2	many	TGTGCCATCAGTCCTGACGAGGGTGGCTACACCTTC	CAISPDEGGYTF
TRBV2	-	TRBJ2-7	-	TGTGCCAGCAGTCTAGAACAGCTCAGCTACGAGCAGTACTTC	CASSLEQLSYEQYF
TRBV2	-	TRBJ2-1	-	TGTGCCAGCGGCCAGGGGGGCAATGAGCAGTTCTTC	CASGQGGNEQFF
TRBV28	-	TRBJ2-7	many	TGTGCCGTGGGGGTCAGCAAGGACGAGCAGTACTTC	CAVGVSKDEQYF
TRBV6-1	TRBD1	TRBJ1-6	-	TGTGCCAGCAGTGACGGACAGGATAATTCACCCCTCCACTTT	CASSDGQDNSPLHF
TRBV6-2/TRBV6-3	-	TRBJ1-5	few	TGTGCCAGCAGTTACACCGGGGGTGTCAATCAGCCCCAGCATTTT	CASSYTGGVNQPQHF
TRBV20-1	-	TRBJ2-3	-	TGCAGTGCTAGGGACTCACCGGCGGCGGCATTCACAGATACGCAGTATTTT	CSARDSPAAAFTDTQYF
TRBV7-2	-	TRBJ2-7	-	TGTGCCAGCAGCCCCATAAGAGACGAGCAGTACTTC	CASSPIRDEQYF
TRBV6-1	-	TRBJ1-4	few	TGTGCCAGCAGCCCTCGTGAACAGGGAGGAGTTGAAAAACTGTTTTTT	CASSPREQGGVEKLFF
TRBV11-1	-	TRBJ2-7	many	TGTGCCAGCAGCCCCAAGGACAGAAACTACGAGCAGTACTTC	CASSPKDRNYEQYF
TRBV7-9	-	TRBJ2-3	few	TGTGCCAGCAGCTTCACAGATAGCACAGATACGCAGTATTTT	CASSFTDSTDTQYF
TRBV9	-	TRBJ2-1	few	TGTGCCAGCAGCGTAGCTGCTTACAATGAGCAGTTCTTC	CASSVAAYNEQFF
TRBV7-3	TRBD1	TRBJ1-1	-	TGTGCCAGCAGTGAACAGGGGGCTACTGAAGCTTTCTTT	CASSEQGATEAFF
TRBV28	TRBD2	TRBJ2-7	many	TGTGCCAGCAGTTCACGCCGCGGGAGAGGGAACGAGCAGTACTTC	CASSSRRGRGNEQYF
TRBV29-1	-	TRBJ2-5	-	TGCAGCGTTGAACCCCCGACCCAGTACTTC	CSVEPPTQYF
TRBV2	TRBD2	TRBJ2-7	many	TGTGCCAGCAGTGAGCGACTAGCGGCAGGATTCTACGAGCAGTACTTC	CASSERLAAGFYEQYF
TRBV2	-	TRBJ2-3	many	TGTGCCAGCAAGGGACTTGGGACAGATACGCAGTATTTT	CASKGLGTDTQYF
TRBV4-3	-	TRBJ1-2	-	TGCGCCAGCAGCCAAGACAGAACAGCCGGCTACACCTTC	CASSQDRTAGYTF
TRBV12-3/TRBV12-4	-	TRBJ2-3	few	TGTGCCAGCAGCAACCTTGGTCTCCTGGCGCAGTATTTT	CASSNLGLLAQYF
TRBV4-3	-	TRBJ2-3	many	TGCGCCAGCAGCCAGATACCAACCGGGGGAGATACGCAGTATTTT	CASSQIPTGGDTQYF
TRBV29-1	TRBD1	TRBJ2-7	-	TGCAGCGTGCAGGGGGCGCCGTCCTACGAGCAGTACTTC	CSVQGAPSYEQYF
TRBV4-3	-	TRBJ1-6	few	TGCGCCAGCAGCCAAGAGACGAGAGGGACTTCACCCCTCCACTTT	CASSQETRGTSPLHF
TRBV4-2	TRBD2	TRBJ2-5	many	TGTGCCAGCAGCCAGGCCGGAGGACTAGCGGGAGGAATCCAAGAGACCCAGTACTTC	CASSQAGGLAGGIQETQYF
TRBV27	TRBD2	TRBJ2-7	-	TGTGCCAGCAGTTTATCCCCTCCGCTAGCGGGAGTCCACGAGCAGTACTTC	CASSLSPPLAGVHEQYF
TRBV2	-	TRBJ2-3	many	TGTGCCAGCAGTGAATCGCCCCGGTATGCAGATACGCAGTATTTT	CASSESPRYADTQYF
TRBV4-1	-	TRBJ2-2	many	TGCGCCAGCACCTATGGGGAACAGGGGAACACCGGGGAGCTGTTTTTT	CASTYGEQGNTGELFF
TRBV29-1	-	TRBJ1-1	-	TGCAGCGTTGAAGCGGGCTCCGGGACTGAAGCTTTCTTT	CSVEAGSGTEAFF
TRBV29-1	TRBD2	TRBJ2-4	few	TGCAGCGCGACTAGCGGGAGCCTTGCCAAAAACATTCAGTACTTC	CSATSGSLAKNIQYF
TRBV11-2	TRBD2	TRBJ2-3	-	TGTGCCAGCAGCTGGGGGGGGGCAGATACGCAGTATTTT	CASSWGGADTQYF
TRBV3-1	-	TRBJ1-2	many	TGTGCCAGCAGCCCCCTCACGGGCGGGCGCGAAAATAACTATGGCTACACCTTC	CASSPLTGGRENNYGYTF
TRBV28	-	TRBJ2-3	many	TGTGCCAGCAGTGGGCCCGGGTCCCTGCAGTATTTT	CASSGPGSLQYF
TRBV28	-	TRBJ2-1	many	TGTGCCAGCAGTTTGAGCCGGTACAATGAGCAGTTCTTC	CASSLSRYNEQFF